This entry is about one T cell receptor beta chain. This entry is derived from a study of human T cells and chemical hapten exposure. MiXCR, run by TCRdb on the RACE reads, gives a single entry per CDR3 protein. The repertoire consists of 150,000 to 200,000 distinct CDR3 sequences, with approximately 15% occurring once and the leading ten covering 1.7%. Per the germline V gene, CDR1 is SNHLY and CDR2 is FYNNEI. The V end lost 6 bases, the J end lost 7 bases, and 8 bases lay between the germline ends. The length of the CDR3 is 11 residues. Time point indicated: patch test 1, 2 weeks after DPC sensitization. The sample's treatment: therapeutic diphenylcyclopropenone sensitization with weekly scalp DPC.

Specimen: whole blood, collected in connection with sensitization to the hapten diphenylcyclopropenone (DPC). The TCR was taken from a woman in her 30s with alopecia areata. Some clones in this sample may be carry-over from other donors' samples. The chain is built from TRBV2 and TRBJ2-3; D not certain. For the CDR3, the DNA is TGTGCCAGCAGGCCGGTTAATACGCAGTATTTT. Translating gives CASRPVNTQYF.